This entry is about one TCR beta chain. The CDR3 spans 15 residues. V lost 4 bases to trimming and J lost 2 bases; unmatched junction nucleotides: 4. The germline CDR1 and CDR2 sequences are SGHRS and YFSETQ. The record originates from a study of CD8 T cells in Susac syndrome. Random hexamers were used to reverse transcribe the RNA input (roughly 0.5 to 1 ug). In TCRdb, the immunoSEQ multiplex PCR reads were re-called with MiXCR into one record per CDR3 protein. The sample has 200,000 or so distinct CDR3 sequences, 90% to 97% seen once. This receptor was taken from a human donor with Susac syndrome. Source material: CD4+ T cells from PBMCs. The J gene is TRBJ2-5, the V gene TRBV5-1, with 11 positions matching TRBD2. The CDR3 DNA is TGCGCCAGCAGCGTGACTAGCGGGGAACAAGAGACCCAGTACTTC. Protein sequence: CASSVTSGEQETQYF.